This T cell receptor (beta chain) was profiled in a study of shared clonotypes between healthy human individuals. Study-wide findings and caveats: It was observed that approximately 5% of naive CD4 clonotypes were shared across a few donors.

Produced via immunoSEQ multiplex PCR; TCRdb's table is partial and in-frame only. The sample has under 1,100,000 clones; roughly 80% are singletons. The ends were cut back, 2 bases at V and 3 bases at J, with 11 bases in the middle. This CDR3 has 14 residues. CDR1 and CDR2 (germline): SGHNT, YYREEE (reference sequence). Concerning this clone itself: Its antigen is still unknown.

The TCR originated in a man between 18 and 29 years old in good health. The chain uses TRBV5-4 and TRBJ1-2; D not certain. The sequenced material came from memory CD4+ T cells sorted from blood. Regarding subset: CD45RA-negative fraction. CDR3 loop: CASSFKGGDYGYTF. The CDR3 DNA follows: TGTGCCAGCAGCTTTAAGGGTGGGGACTATGGCTACACCTTC.